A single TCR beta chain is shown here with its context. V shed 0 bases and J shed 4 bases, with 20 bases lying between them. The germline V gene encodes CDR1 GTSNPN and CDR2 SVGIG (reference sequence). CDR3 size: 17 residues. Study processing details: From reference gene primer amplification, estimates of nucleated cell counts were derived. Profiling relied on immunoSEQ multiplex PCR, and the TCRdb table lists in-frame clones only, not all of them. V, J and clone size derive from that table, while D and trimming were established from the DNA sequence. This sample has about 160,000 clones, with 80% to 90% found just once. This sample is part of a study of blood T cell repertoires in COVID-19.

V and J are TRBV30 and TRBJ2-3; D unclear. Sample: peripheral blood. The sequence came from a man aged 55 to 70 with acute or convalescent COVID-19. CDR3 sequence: CAWSVGTLSPGSDTQYF. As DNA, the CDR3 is TGTGCCTGGAGTGTAGGTACTCTCTCCCCCGGGTCAGATACGCAGTATTTT.